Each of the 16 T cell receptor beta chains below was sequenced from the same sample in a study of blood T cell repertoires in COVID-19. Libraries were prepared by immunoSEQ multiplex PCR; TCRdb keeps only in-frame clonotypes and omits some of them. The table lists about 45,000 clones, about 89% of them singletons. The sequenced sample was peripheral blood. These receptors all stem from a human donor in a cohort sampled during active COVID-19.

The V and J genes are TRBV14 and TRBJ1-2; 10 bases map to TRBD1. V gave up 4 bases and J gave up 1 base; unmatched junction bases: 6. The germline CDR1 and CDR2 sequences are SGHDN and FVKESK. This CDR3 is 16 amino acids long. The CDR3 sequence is CASSRIGTGVNYGYTF. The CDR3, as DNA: TGTGCCAGCAGCCGCATTGGGACAGGGGTTAACTATGGCTACACCTTC.

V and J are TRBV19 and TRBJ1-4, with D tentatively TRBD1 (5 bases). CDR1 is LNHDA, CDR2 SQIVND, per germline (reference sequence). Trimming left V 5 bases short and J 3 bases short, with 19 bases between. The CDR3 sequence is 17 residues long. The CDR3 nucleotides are TGTGCCAGTAGTCCTAGGGGCAGTTCTATCGCTAATGAAAAACTGTTTTTT. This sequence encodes CASSPRGSSIANEKLFF. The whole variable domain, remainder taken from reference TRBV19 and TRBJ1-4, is DGGITQSPKYLFRKEGQNVTLSCEQNLNHDAMYWYRQDPGQGLRLIYYSQIVNDFQKGDIAEGYSVSREKKESFPLTVTSAQKNPTAFYLCASSPRGSSIANEKLFFGSGTQLSVL.

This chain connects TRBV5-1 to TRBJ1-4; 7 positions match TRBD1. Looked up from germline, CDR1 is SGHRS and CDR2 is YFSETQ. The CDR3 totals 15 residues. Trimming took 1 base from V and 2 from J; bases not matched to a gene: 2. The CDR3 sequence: CASSLSTGTNEKLFF. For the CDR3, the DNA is TGCGCCAGCAGCTTGTCGACAGGGACTAATGAAAAACTGTTTTTT. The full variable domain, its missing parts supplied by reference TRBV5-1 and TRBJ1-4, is KAGVTQTPRYLIKTRGQQVTLSCSPISGHRSVSWYQQTPGQGLQFLFEYFSETQRNKGNFPGRFSGRQFSNSRSEMNVSTLELGDSALYLCASSLSTGTNEKLFFGSGTQLSVL.

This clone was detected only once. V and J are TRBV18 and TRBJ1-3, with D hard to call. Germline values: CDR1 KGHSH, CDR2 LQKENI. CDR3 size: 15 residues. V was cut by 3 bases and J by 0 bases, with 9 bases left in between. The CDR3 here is CASSPPGYSGNTIYF. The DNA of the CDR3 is TGTGCCAGCTCACCGCCGGGATACTCTGGAAACACCATATATTTT.

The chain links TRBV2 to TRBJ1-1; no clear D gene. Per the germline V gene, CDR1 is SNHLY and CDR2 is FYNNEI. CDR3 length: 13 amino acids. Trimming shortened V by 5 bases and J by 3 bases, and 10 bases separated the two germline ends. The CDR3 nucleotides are TGTGCCAGCAGTACTCGGTTGGACACTGAAGCTTTCTTT. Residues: CASSTRLDTEAFF.

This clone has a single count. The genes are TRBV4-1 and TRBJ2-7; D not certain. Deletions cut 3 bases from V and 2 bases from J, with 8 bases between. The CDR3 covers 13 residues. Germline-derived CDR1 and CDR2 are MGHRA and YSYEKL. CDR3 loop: CASSHKTAYEQYF. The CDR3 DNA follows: TGCGCCAGCAGCCATAAAACAGCCTACGAGCAGTACTTC.

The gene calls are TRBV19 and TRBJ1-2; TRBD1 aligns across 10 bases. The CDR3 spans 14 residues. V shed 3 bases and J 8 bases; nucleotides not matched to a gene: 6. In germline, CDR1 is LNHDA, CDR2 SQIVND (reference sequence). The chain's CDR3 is CASSIATGGGGYTF. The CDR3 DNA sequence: TGTGCCAGTAGTATCGCGACAGGGGGCGGCGGCTACACCTTC. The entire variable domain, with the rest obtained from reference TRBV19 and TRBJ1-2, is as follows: DGGITQSPKYLFRKEGQNVTLSCEQNLNHDAMYWYRQDPGQGLRLIYYSQIVNDFQKGDIAEGYSVSREKKESFPLTVTSAQKNPTAFYLCASSIATGGGGYTFGSGTRLTVV.

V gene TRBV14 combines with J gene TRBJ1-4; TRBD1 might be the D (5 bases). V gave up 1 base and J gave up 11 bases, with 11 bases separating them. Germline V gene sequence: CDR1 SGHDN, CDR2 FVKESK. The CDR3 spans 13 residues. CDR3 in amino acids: CASSQARGRKLFF. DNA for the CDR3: TGTGCCAGCAGCCAAGCTAGGGGTAGGAAACTGTTTTTT.

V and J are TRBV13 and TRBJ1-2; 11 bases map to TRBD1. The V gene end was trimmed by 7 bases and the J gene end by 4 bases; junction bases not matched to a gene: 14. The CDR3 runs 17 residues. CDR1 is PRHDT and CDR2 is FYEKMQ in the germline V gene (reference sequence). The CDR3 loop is CASTGRTGGSRSYGYTF. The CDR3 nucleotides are TGTGCCAGCACGGGAAGGACAGGGGGCTCTCGGAGCTATGGCTACACCTTC.

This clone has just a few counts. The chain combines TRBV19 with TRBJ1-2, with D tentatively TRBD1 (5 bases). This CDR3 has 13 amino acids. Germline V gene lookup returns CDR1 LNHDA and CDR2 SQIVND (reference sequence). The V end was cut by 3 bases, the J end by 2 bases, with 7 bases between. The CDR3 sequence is CASSMRQNYGYTF. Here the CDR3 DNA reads TGTGCCAGTAGTATGAGACAGAACTATGGCTACACCTTC.

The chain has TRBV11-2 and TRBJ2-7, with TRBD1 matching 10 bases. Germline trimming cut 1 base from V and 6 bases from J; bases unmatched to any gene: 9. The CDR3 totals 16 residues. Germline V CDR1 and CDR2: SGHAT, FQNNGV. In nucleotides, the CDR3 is TGTGCCAGCAGCTTAGTGCGGTCCCGGACAGGGGGCGAGCAGTACTTC. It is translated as CASSLVRSRTGGEQYF. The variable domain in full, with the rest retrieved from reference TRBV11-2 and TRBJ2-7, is EAGVAQSPRYKIIEKRQSVAFWCNPISGHATLYWYQQILGQGPKLLIQFQNNGVVDDSQLPKDRFSAERLKGVDSTLKIQPAKLEDSAVYLCASSLVRSRTGGEQYFGPGTRLTVT.

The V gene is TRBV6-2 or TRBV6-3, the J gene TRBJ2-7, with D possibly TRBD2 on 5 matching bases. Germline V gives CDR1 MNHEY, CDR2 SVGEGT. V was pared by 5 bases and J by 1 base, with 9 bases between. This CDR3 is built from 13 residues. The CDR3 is CASSLPGSYEQYF. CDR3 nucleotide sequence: TGTGCCAGCAGTCTGCCGGGGTCCTACGAGCAGTACTTC.

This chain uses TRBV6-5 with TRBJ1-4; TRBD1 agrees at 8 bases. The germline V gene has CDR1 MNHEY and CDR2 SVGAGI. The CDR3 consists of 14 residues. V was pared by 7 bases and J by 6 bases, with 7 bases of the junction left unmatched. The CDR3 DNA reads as TGTGCCAGCATGTCGGGACAGGCCCATGAAAAACTGTTTTTT. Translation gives CASMSGQAHEKLFF.

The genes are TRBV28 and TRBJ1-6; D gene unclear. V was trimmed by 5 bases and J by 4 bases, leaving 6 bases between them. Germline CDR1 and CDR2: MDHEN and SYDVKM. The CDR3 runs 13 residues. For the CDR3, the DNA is TGTGCCAGCAGTCCCCCTTATAATTCACCCCTCCACTTT. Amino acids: CASSPPYNSPLHF.

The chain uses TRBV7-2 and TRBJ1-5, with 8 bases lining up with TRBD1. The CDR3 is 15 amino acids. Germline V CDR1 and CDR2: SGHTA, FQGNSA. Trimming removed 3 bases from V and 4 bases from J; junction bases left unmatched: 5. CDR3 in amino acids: CASSFPGGANQPQHF. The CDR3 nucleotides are TGTGCCAGCAGCTTCCCAGGGGGCGCGAATCAGCCCCAGCATTTT. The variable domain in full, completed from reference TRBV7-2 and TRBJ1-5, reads GAGVSQSPSNKVTEKGKDVELRCDPISGHTALYWYRQSLGQGLEFLIYFQGNSAPDKSGLPSDRFSAERTGGSVSTLTIQRTQQEDSAVYLCASSFPGGANQPQHFGDGTRLSIL.

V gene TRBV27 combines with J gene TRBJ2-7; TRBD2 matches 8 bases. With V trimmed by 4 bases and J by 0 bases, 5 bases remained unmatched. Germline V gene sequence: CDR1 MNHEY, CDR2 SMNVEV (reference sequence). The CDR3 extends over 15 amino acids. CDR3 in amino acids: CASSSLSGVSYEQYF. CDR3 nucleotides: TGTGCCAGCAGTTCCCTTAGCGGGGTCTCCTACGAGCAGTACTTC.